This T cell receptor beta chain is drawn from a study of CD8 T cells in ankylosing spondylitis. Points from the study as a whole: Seven or eight highly homologous variants formed a TCR beta motif that appeared characteristic of ankylosing spondylitis blood. The authors reported significant enrichment of disease-linked clones in matched ankylosing spondylitis synovial fluid.

As the method for making TCR beta libraries, quantitative 5'-RACE with molecular barcodes was used. Each CDR3 protein is one row after TCRdb ran MiXCR on the 5' RACE reads. Of about 220,000 distinct CDR3 sequences in the sample, about 6.7% were seen once. Trimming shortened V by 5 bases and J by 4 bases, and 18 bases separated the two germline ends. CDR3 length: 15 amino acids. CDR1 and CDR2 from the germline V gene are SGHTA and FQGNSA. At least ten counts were recorded for this clonotype. The antigen remains undetermined. The chain uses TRBV7-2 and TRBJ2-7; tentatively, D is TRBD2 (6 bases). The origin of this receptor is a male donor with ankylosing spondylitis. Sequencing was performed on blood, either unsorted or a sorted T cell fraction (not recorded which). In nucleotides, the CDR3 is TGTGCCAGCAGCATTCCCTTCAGCGCGGGGTACGAGCAGTACTTC. Translation: CASSIPFSAGYEQYF.